Here is one T cell receptor beta chain with its context. V was clipped by 3 bases and J by 7 bases, with 19 bases between them. There are 15 residues in the CDR3. CDR1 LNHDA and CDR2 SQIVND come from the germline V gene (reference sequence). The data were taken from a study of ipilimumab plus nivolumab after autologous stem cell transplantation. Background on the study: Typical patient got a handful of ipilimumab doses and roughly 8 nivolumab doses (median). The DLBCL group included primary refractory and relapsed cases.

The data were produced by immunoSEQ multiplex PCR, yet TCRdb's version contains in-frame clones alone and is incomplete. The sample has 10,000 or so clones, approximately 69% seen once. This clonotype originated in a male donor with diffuse large B-cell lymphoma. Sample: PBMCs, taken in a trial of ipilimumab plus nivolumab as post-transplant consolidation. The chain joins TRBV19 to TRBJ2-7; weak D call: TRBD1 (6 bases). The CDR3 sequence is CASSISTGWEGEQYF. CDR3 bases: TGTGCCAGTAGTATCTCAACAGGGTGGGAAGGGGAGCAGTACTTC.